This T cell receptor (beta chain) was sequenced in a study of T cells in Graves' hyperthyroidism and ophthalmopathy. The CDR3 has 14 residues. Germline values: CDR1 MNHNS, CDR2 SASEGT. With 4 bases removed from V and 4 bases from J, the gap between germline ends came to 13 bases. RNA transcripts provided the source from which TCR beta CDR3 regions were amplified. The TCR CDR3 first-round RT-PCR relied on the HTBI primer set. MiXCR was run by TCRdb on the multiplex PCR reads, yielding one entry per CDR3 protein. The table includes hundreds of thousands of distinct CDR3 sequences, around 20% detected once. It was uncontrolled infection, other autoimmune disease, pregnancy or lactation that excluded patients. About this clonotype: Its antigen is as yet unknown.

Broader study findings: A model built on 13 V-J features separated ophthalmopathy from stable hyperthyroidism. Peripheral blood also featured most of the thyroid clonotypes expanded above 0.001.

Sequenced: blood. The receptor comes from a woman aged 45-65 years with Graves' hyperthyroidism that later progressed to Graves' ophthalmopathy. The chain is built from TRBV6-1 and TRBJ1-2; D may be TRBD1 (6 bases). The CDR3 coding sequence is TGTGCCAGCAGTGGTCCAGGGGAGGCCTATGGCTACACCTTC. Residues: CASSGPGEAYGYTF.